This entry lists 26 T cell receptor beta chains sequenced from one sample in a study of blood T cell repertoires in COVID-19. The repertoire was sequenced with immunoSEQ multiplex PCR; TCRdb's copy has only in-frame clones and lacks some. The table shows a few hundred thousand clones, with roughly nine tenths occurring only once. Sequenced sample: peripheral blood. The source is a woman in her twenties or thirties with COVID-19, enrolled during active disease.

The chain couples TRBV19 to TRBJ2-7, with 9 bases aligning to TRBD1. CDR1 and CDR2 (germline): LNHDA, SQIVND (reference sequence). Germline trimming cut 1 base from V and 5 bases from J; bases unmatched to any gene: 6. This CDR3 has 15 residues. In DNA, the CDR3 is TGTGCCAGTAGTATAGTCGGGACAGGGCTCAACGAGCAGTACTTC. Translated: CASSIVGTGLNEQYF.

The genes are TRBV4-3 and TRBJ2-7; tentatively, D is TRBD1 (6 bases). The germline V and J ends were trimmed by 1 base and 1 base, with 8 bases remaining between them. This CDR3 comprises 14 residues. Germline loops: CDR1 LGHNA, CDR2 YSLEER. The CDR3 region has the DNA TGCGCCAGCAGCCAAGCCCAGGGGTCCTACGAGCAGTACTTC. Its protein is CASSQAQGSYEQYF.

Here the CDR3 DNA reads TGTGCCAGTTTCGGGCTGTCGGGGGATACGCAGTATTTT. This codes for CASFGLSGDTQYF. The gene calls are TRBV27 and TRBJ2-3; TRBD2 is a possible D gene (5 bases). This CDR3 comprises 13 residues. V was trimmed by 9 bases and J by 6 bases, leaving 16 bases between them. Germline V lookup: CDR1 MNHEY, CDR2 SMNVEV (reference sequence).

The chain joins TRBV18 to TRBJ1-1; D not certain. The V and J ends lost 3 bases and 1 base respectively, with 9 bases between them. The germline V gene has CDR1 KGHSH and CDR2 LQKENI. The CDR3 has 14 residues. The CDR3 nucleotides read TGTGCCAGCTCACCCGTCGTTCCGAACACTGAAGCTTTCTTT. This gives the protein CASSPVVPNTEAFF.

This clone is a singleton in its sample. The chain uses TRBV2 and TRBJ2-7; 7 bases are shared with TRBD1. The length of the CDR3 is 16 residues. V shed 3 bases and J 0 bases; nucleotides not matched to a gene: 8. The germline CDR1 and CDR2 sequences are SNHLY and FYNNEI. The CDR3 DNA reads TGTGCCAGCAGTGATTTGACAGGGACCTTCTCCTACGAGCAGTACGTC. It specifies CASSDLTGTFSYEQYV.

The chain recombines TRBV3-1 (or the pseudogene TRBV3-2) with TRBJ1-5; a possible D gene is TRBD1 (5 bases). Per the germline V gene, CDR1 is LGHDT and CDR2 is YNNKEL (reference sequence). Trimming took 1 base from V and 7 from J, leaving 11 bases between them. The CDR3 totals 14 residues. In DNA, the CDR3 is TGTGCCAGCAGCCAAGCAGGGTCGAACCAGCCCCAGCATTTT. Its translation is CASSQAGSNQPQHF.

The V and J genes are TRBV7-2 and TRBJ1-5; 7 nucleotides line up with TRBD1. The ends lost 6 bases at V and 5 bases at J; junction bases unmatched: 7. Germline lookup yields CDR1 SGHTA and CDR2 FQGNSA. This CDR3 has 14 residues. The DNA of the CDR3 is TGTGCCAGCAGGCCGACAGGGATCGATCAGCCCCAGCATTTT. The encoded protein is CASRPTGIDQPQHF.

V usage is TRBV5-6 and J usage is TRBJ1-1; the D is unclear. With 0 bases removed from V and 9 bases from J, the gap between germline ends came to 9 bases. The V gene's germline CDR1 is SGHDT and CDR2 YYEEEE. This CDR3 contains 12 residues. CDR3 nucleotide sequence: TGTGCCAGCAGCTTGGCCCGCTATAAAGCTTTCTTT. Translation gives CASSLARYKAFF.

The rearrangement joins TRBV7-8 to TRBJ2-2, with D possibly matching TRBD1 (6 bases). This CDR3 comprises 14 residues. Germline values: CDR1 SGHVS, CDR2 FQNEAQ. Deletions cut 5 bases from V and 3 bases from J, with 10 bases between. The CDR3 region has the DNA TGTGCCAGCAGCCGGGACACCCACACCGGGGAGCTGTTTTTT. The encoded protein is CASSRDTHTGELFF.

This clone was seen more than once but under ten times. The chain is built from TRBV6-6 and TRBJ1-2; 9 bases agree with TRBD1. The germline V gene has CDR1 MNHNY and CDR2 SVGAGI (reference sequence). The CDR3 has 14 amino acids. V lost 4 bases to trimming and J lost 5 bases; unmatched junction nucleotides: 5. The DNA of the CDR3 is TGTGCCAGCAGTTCACAGGGGGCGGAGTATGGCTACACCTTC. Amino acids: CASSSQGAEYGYTF.

The rearrangement joins TRBV10-2 to TRBJ2-7; 7 positions agree with TRBD2. This CDR3 has 13 residues. Trimming at V came to 2 bases and at J to 4 bases, leaving 2 bases not matched to a gene. Germline lookup yields CDR1 WSHSY and CDR2 SAAADI. CDR3 sequence: CASSEGGGYEQYF. The CDR3 DNA sequence: TGCGCCAGCAGTGAGGGCGGGGGTTACGAGCAGTACTTC.

V gene TRBV28 combines with J gene TRBJ1-1; 8 nucleotides line up with TRBD1. CDR3 length equals 14 residues. The ends lost 1 base at V and 10 bases at J; junction bases unmatched: 8. Germline V gene data show CDR1 as MDHEN and CDR2 as SYDVKM. The CDR3 loop is CASSLSGTGLRAFF. The CDR3 region has the DNA TGTGCCAGCAGTTTATCGGGGACAGGTTTAAGAGCTTTCTTT.

The CDR3 DNA follows: TGCGCCAGCATGGGACAGGGAGGCAATGAGCAGTTCTTC. It yields the protein CASMGQGGNEQFF. The chain employs TRBV23-1 and TRBJ2-1, with 9 bases lining up with TRBD1. TRBV23-1 is reported as an ORF; its role is uncertain. CDR3 length equals 13 residues. Trimming removed 7 bases from V and 6 bases from J; junction bases left unmatched: 4.

The chain is built from TRBV30 and TRBJ1-3; 7 bases are shared with TRBD1. V lost 6 bases, J lost 4 bases, and 6 bases stayed unmatched. CDR1 and CDR2 from the germline V gene are GTSNPN and SVGIG (reference sequence). The CDR3 consists of 13 residues. CDR3: CACVGTVGNTIYF. The DNA for the CDR3 is TGTGCCTGTGTGGGGACAGTCGGAAACACCATATATTTT.

V gene TRBV7-8 combines with J gene TRBJ1-2; the D is unclear. CDR1 is SGHVS, CDR2 FQNEAQ, per germline. Trimming stripped 5 bases from V and 4 bases from J, with 11 bases between. This CDR3 spans 13 amino acids. The CDR3 protein is CASSQTGGYGYTF. The CDR3 bases are TGTGCCAGCAGCCAGACCGGAGGCTATGGCTACACCTTC.

The chain couples TRBV28 to TRBJ2-3; TRBD1 agrees at 7 bases. V lost 2 bases to trimming and J lost 1 base; unmatched junction nucleotides: 0. Per the germline V gene, CDR1 is MDHEN and CDR2 is SYDVKM. The CDR3 runs 14 residues. CDR3 sequence (DNA): TGTGCCAGCAGTTTACAGGGGGGCACAGATACGCAGTATTTT. Protein sequence: CASSLQGGTDTQYF.

V and J are TRBV5-1 and TRBJ2-2; D may be TRBD1 (6 bases). With 0 bases removed from V and 1 base from J, the gap between germline ends came to 7 bases. Germline-derived CDR1 and CDR2 are SGHRS and YFSETQ. The CDR3 runs to 15 residues. In DNA, the CDR3 is TGCGCCAGCAGCTTGGGGACAGTGAACACCGGGGAGCTGTTTTTT. Amino acids: CASSLGTVNTGELFF.

This clone was found a few times. This rearrangement joins TRBV2 to TRBJ1-6; TRBD1 agrees at 8 bases. V shed 0 bases and J 7 bases; nucleotides not matched to a gene: 2. Germline CDR1 is SNHLY and CDR2 is FYNNEI. The CDR3 spans 15 residues. The CDR3 loop is CASSEAYRGNSPLHF. DNA for the CDR3: TGTGCCAGCAGTGAAGCTTACAGGGGGAATTCACCCCTCCACTTT.

In this sample, this clone turned up once. The CDR3 is CASSSPRQGFYEQYF. The CDR3 nucleotides read TGTGCCAGCAGTTCCCCCCGTCAGGGGTTCTACGAGCAGTACTTC. The rearrangement joins TRBV6-5 to TRBJ2-7; possible D gene TRBD1, 6 bases. The CDR3 length is 15 residues. The V and J ends lost 4 bases and 3 bases respectively, with 16 bases between them. Germline CDR1 MNHEY, CDR2 SVGAGI.

V usage is TRBV5-6 and J usage is TRBJ2-5; D gene ambiguous. The CDR3 extends over 14 amino acids. The V gene's germline CDR1 is SGHDT and CDR2 YYEEEE. With 1 base removed from V and 0 bases from J, the gap between germline ends came to 7 bases. The CDR3 is CASSLFGYQETQYF. The CDR3 DNA sequence: TGTGCCAGCAGCTTGTTCGGTTACCAAGAGACCCAGTACTTC.

The chain links TRBV9 to TRBJ1-2; 10 bases are shared with TRBD1. Looked up from germline, CDR1 is SGDLS and CDR2 is YYNGEE. With 4 bases clipped from V and 3 bases from J, the junction kept 12 bases outside the gene matches. The CDR3 has 17 residues. The CDR3 DNA is TGTGCCAGCAGCCCCGACGGGGGGACAGGGGTGGACTATGGCTACACCTTC. Translated, it gives CASSPDGGTGVDYGYTF. The full variable domain, with the rest looked up from reference TRBV9 and TRBJ1-2, is DSGVTQTPKHLITATGQRVTLRCSPRSGDLSVYWYQQSLDQGLQFLIQYYNGEERAKGNILERFSAQQFPDLHSELNLSSLELGDSALYFCASSPDGGTGVDYGYTFGSGTRLTVV.

V is TRBV19 and J is TRBJ2-3; the D is unclear. The V gene's germline CDR1 is LNHDA and CDR2 SQIVND (reference sequence). Trimming removed 6 bases at V and 4 bases at J, with 11 bases between. The CDR3 contains 13 residues. The CDR3 bases are TGTGCCAGTAGCGTGCAGAACCCAGATACGCAGTATTTT. The encoded protein is CASSVQNPDTQYF.

This chain connects TRBV4-1 to TRBJ1-4; maybe TRBD1 (5 bases). V was pared by 0 bases and J by 8 bases, with 13 bases between. The CDR3 consists of 15 residues. The germline gives CDR1 MGHRA, CDR2 YSYEKL. This CDR3 reads CASSQEGGVREKLFF. In nucleotides, the CDR3 is TGCGCCAGCAGCCAAGAGGGAGGGGTGCGCGAAAAACTGTTTTTT.

The chain uses TRBV19 and TRBJ2-1; D is undetermined. CDR1 and CDR2 (germline): LNHDA, SQIVND (reference sequence). The CDR3 consists of 13 residues. V dropped 4 bases and J dropped 12 bases, with 16 bases sitting between them. As DNA, the CDR3 is TGTGCCAGTAGTAACTTCACAAGCGAAACGCAGTTCTTC. Translation gives CASSNFTSETQFF.

This sequence joins TRBV11-3 and TRBJ1-3; a weak D match, TRBD1 (6 bases). CDR3 length equals 15 residues. V was cut by 5 bases and J by 0 bases, with 11 bases left in between. CDR1 is SGHNT, CDR2 YENEEA, per germline. The CDR3 region is CASSHRDYSGNTIYF. In DNA form, the CDR3 reads TGTGCCAGCAGCCACAGGGACTACTCTGGAAACACCATATATTTT.

The V call is TRBV7-8, the J call TRBJ1-6, with D unclear. CDR3 length equals 12 residues. Germline V gives CDR1 SGHVS, CDR2 FQNEAQ. V shed 7 bases and J shed 8 bases, with 9 bases lying between them. The CDR3: CASTSGHSPLHF. The CDR3 coding sequence is TGTGCCAGCACCTCTGGGCATTCACCCCTCCACTTT.